This is a list of T cell receptor beta chains from one sample in a study of blood T cells in healthy people across ages. TCRdb reprocessed the 5' RACE reads with MiXCR, giving one entry per CDR3 protein. In the table there are around 1,500,000 distinct CDR3 sequences, 42% of which are singletons. Material: blood. All receptors come from a woman between 18 and 29 years old in good health. The CDR3 runs from the conserved cysteine through the conserved F or W. A D gene is named only where the DNA matches it firmly. Size is omitted from some rows. Given values are once, few, many or a class for expanded clones.

cdr3_length: 15; clone_size: .; v_call: TRBV7-2; d_call: TRBD1; j_call: TRBJ1-5; cdr3_aa: CASSPKTGSNQPQHF
cdr3_length: 16; clone_size: .; v_call: TRBV11-2; d_call: TRBD2; j_call: TRBJ2-5; cdr3_aa: CASSLSRTSNYNEQYF
cdr3_length: 15; clone_size: .; v_call: TRBV29-1; d_call: TRBD2; j_call: TRBJ2-3; cdr3_aa: CSAQKTSGSPDTQYF
cdr3_length: 18; clone_size: .; v_call: TRBV7-3; d_call: TRBD2; j_call: TRBJ2-1; cdr3_aa: CASSSRTSGGASYNEQFF
cdr3_length: 13; clone_size: .; v_call: TRBV20-1; d_call: .; j_call: TRBJ2-5; cdr3_aa: CSAIIAAQETQYF
cdr3_length: 14; clone_size: once; v_call: TRBV5-1; d_call: .; j_call: TRBJ1-2; cdr3_aa: CASSVTGGEYGYTF
cdr3_length: 16; clone_size: .; v_call: TRBV11-2; d_call: .; j_call: TRBJ2-7; cdr3_aa: CASSFPMGSDFYEQYF
cdr3_length: 16; clone_size: .; v_call: TRBV27; d_call: TRBD1; j_call: TRBJ2-5; cdr3_aa: CASSTRQGEVQETQYF
cdr3_length: 14; clone_size: .; v_call: TRBV19; d_call: .; j_call: TRBJ1-5; cdr3_aa: CASSIRQTNQPQHF
cdr3_length: 16; clone_size: .; v_call: TRBV27; d_call: .; j_call: TRBJ1-2; cdr3_aa: CASRPSTGKQYYGYTF
cdr3_length: 15; clone_size: few; v_call: TRBV2; d_call: .; j_call: TRBJ1-2; cdr3_aa: CASARVTEAYYGYTF
cdr3_length: 15; clone_size: .; v_call: TRBV7-9; d_call: .; j_call: .; cdr3_aa: CASSLAGGFAETQYF
cdr3_length: 14; clone_size: few; v_call: TRBV15; d_call: .; j_call: TRBJ1-2; cdr3_aa: CATSRRTAPYGYTF